This paragraph reports one T cell receptor (beta chain). Its antigen is as yet unknown. These data belong to a study of cytomegalovirus exposure and HLA in healthy donors. Germline values: CDR1 MNHEY, CDR2 SVGAGI. The CDR3 is made up of 13 amino acids. Trimming pared 7 bases from V and 1 base from J, leaving 10 bases between. TCRdb keeps only in-frame clones here, not all; method: immunoSEQ multiplex PCR. The sample includes about 68,000 clones, around 97% of them seen just once. Study-level points and caveats: Confirmation in vitro established that a few CMV-associated chains were specific for CMV antigens.

Sequencing used PBMCs. The chain recombines TRBV6-5 with TRBJ1-1; maybe TRBD1 (5 bases). The sequence came from a man aged 18-30 years in good health and CMV-seronegative. CDR3 region: CASNLGGNTEAFF. CDR3 bases: TGTGCCAGCAACCTCGGGGGGAACACTGAAGCTTTCTTT.